This T cell receptor (beta chain) derives from a study of T cell changes during pregnancy in multiple sclerosis. Clones were read by immunoSEQ multiplex PCR, and TCRdb kept only the in-frame ones, dropping some. The sample holds about 29,000 clones, roughly nine tenths seen once. The CDR3 loop spans 16 amino acids. Germline trimming cut 0 bases from V and 8 bases from J; bases unmatched to any gene: 7. Germline-derived CDR1 and CDR2 are SGHNT and YYREEE (reference sequence). The V gene is TRBV5-4, the J gene TRBJ2-3, with 12 positions matching TRBD2. Material: CD8+ T cells from peripheral blood mononuclear cells, obtained before pregnancy. The clonotype was recovered from a female donor with multiple sclerosis, enrolled in a pregnancy study. CDR3 protein: CASSLVASGRAGTQYF. CDR3 nucleotide sequence: TGTGCCAGCAGCTTGGTGGCTAGCGGGAGGGCAGGTACGCAGTATTTT.